These T cell receptor beta chains were read from a single sample in a study of blood T cell repertoires in COVID-19. Some clones are missing from TCRdb's copy, which holds only in-frame ones; the method was immunoSEQ multiplex PCR. The sample shows a few hundred thousand clones, 89% of them seen only once. Input material: peripheral blood. Receptor source: a woman aged 25 to 39 with COVID-19, enrolled during active disease. Each CDR3 is given without its conserved first and last residue. Size is stated for part of the rows, as once, few or many counts, or as a class when the clone is expanded.

cdr3_aa: ASSDTPGSQETQY
cdr3_length: 13
clone_size: NA
j_call: TRBJ2-5
v_call: TRBV14

cdr3_aa: ASSSTTGELF
cdr3_length: 10
clone_size: NA
j_call: TRBJ2-2
v_call: TRBV28

cdr3_aa: ASSQYRGAGGTEAF
cdr3_length: 14
clone_size: NA
j_call: TRBJ1-1
v_call: TRBV5-5

cdr3_aa: ASNPGGGRAGTDTQY
cdr3_length: 15
clone_size: NA
j_call: TRBJ2-3
v_call: TRBV9

cdr3_aa: ASSLVQGAANQPQH
cdr3_length: 14
clone_size: NA
j_call: TRBJ1-5
v_call: TRBV7-9

cdr3_aa: ASSRSPSGNQPQH
cdr3_length: 13
clone_size: NA
j_call: TRBJ1-5
v_call: TRBV4-3

cdr3_aa: ASSPGGSTYNEQF
cdr3_length: 13
clone_size: NA
j_call: TRBJ2-1
v_call: TRBV11-3

cdr3_aa: ASSLTAGRVYGYT
cdr3_length: 13
clone_size: NA
j_call: TRBJ1-2
v_call: TRBV27

cdr3_aa: ASSIQTRGSGYT
cdr3_length: 12
clone_size: NA
j_call: TRBJ1-2
v_call: TRBV19

cdr3_aa: ASSWGGFLNIQY
cdr3_length: 12
clone_size: NA
j_call: TRBJ2-4
v_call: TRBV7-9

cdr3_aa: ASSQVGDFRTDTQY
cdr3_length: 14
clone_size: NA
j_call: TRBJ2-3
v_call: TRBV4-1

cdr3_aa: ASSFGTGPYEQY
cdr3_length: 12
clone_size: NA
j_call: TRBJ2-7
v_call: TRBV28

cdr3_aa: SASGQGNTEAF
cdr3_length: 11
clone_size: once
j_call: TRBJ1-1
v_call: TRBV20-1

cdr3_aa: ASSIAPGNQPQH
cdr3_length: 12
clone_size: NA
j_call: TRBJ1-5
v_call: TRBV19

cdr3_aa: ASRATGLAGELF
cdr3_length: 12
clone_size: NA
j_call: TRBJ2-2
v_call: TRBV5-6

cdr3_aa: ASSQVAVSGGYYNEQF
cdr3_length: 16
clone_size: once
j_call: TRBJ2-1
v_call: TRBV3-1/TRBV3-2

cdr3_aa: ASSPAQEGGGKLF
cdr3_length: 13
clone_size: few
j_call: TRBJ1-4
v_call: TRBV18

cdr3_aa: ASSPGDVRTQH
cdr3_length: 11
clone_size: NA
j_call: TRBJ1-5
v_call: TRBV12-3/TRBV12-4

cdr3_aa: ASFPGQANSPLH
cdr3_length: 12
clone_size: NA
j_call: TRBJ1-6
v_call: TRBV30

cdr3_aa: ASSYPGQGGNTIY
cdr3_length: 13
clone_size: NA
j_call: TRBJ1-3
v_call: TRBV6-5

cdr3_aa: AWSVGLAGSGELF
cdr3_length: 13
clone_size: NA
j_call: TRBJ2-2
v_call: TRBV30

cdr3_aa: ASRQGNTGELF
cdr3_length: 11
clone_size: few
j_call: TRBJ2-2
v_call: TRBV9

cdr3_aa: AISELQGGTGELF
cdr3_length: 13
clone_size: once
j_call: TRBJ2-2
v_call: TRBV10-3

cdr3_aa: ASSRRGTGELF
cdr3_length: 11
clone_size: NA
j_call: TRBJ2-2
v_call: TRBV4-3

cdr3_aa: ASSLGRPSGGTTDTQY
cdr3_length: 16
clone_size: few
j_call: TRBJ2-3
v_call: TRBV13

cdr3_aa: ASSQSPGQRYNEQF
cdr3_length: 14
clone_size: NA
j_call: TRBJ2-1
v_call: TRBV23-1

cdr3_aa: ASSPDRPGDTQY
cdr3_length: 12
clone_size: NA
j_call: TRBJ2-3
v_call: TRBV18

cdr3_aa: ASSLGGTGGIAEAF
cdr3_length: 14
clone_size: few
j_call: TRBJ1-1
v_call: TRBV5-4

cdr3_aa: SARRDLEQF
cdr3_length: 9
clone_size: NA
j_call: TRBJ2-1
v_call: TRBV20-1

cdr3_aa: ASSFTGQQSATNEKLF
cdr3_length: 16
clone_size: NA
j_call: TRBJ1-4
v_call: TRBV7-8

cdr3_aa: ASSVGGGTGELF
cdr3_length: 12
clone_size: NA
j_call: TRBJ2-2
v_call: TRBV9

cdr3_aa: ASSYEARETYEQY
cdr3_length: 13
clone_size: once
j_call: TRBJ2-7
v_call: TRBV6-5

cdr3_aa: ASSMGGLGYT
cdr3_length: 10
clone_size: NA
j_call: TRBJ1-2
v_call: TRBV19

cdr3_aa: ASSPTGGLYGYT
cdr3_length: 12
clone_size: once
j_call: TRBJ1-2
v_call: TRBV7-6

cdr3_aa: ASSRGRDRGPVGSGNTIY
cdr3_length: 18
clone_size: NA
j_call: TRBJ1-3
v_call: TRBV2

cdr3_aa: ASSIVLAGGDDNEQF
cdr3_length: 15
clone_size: NA
j_call: TRBJ2-1
v_call: TRBV19

cdr3_aa: ASSQDTDRARGYT
cdr3_length: 13
clone_size: few
j_call: TRBJ1-2
v_call: TRBV4-1

cdr3_aa: ASSLLAGGLNTGELF
cdr3_length: 15
clone_size: NA
j_call: TRBJ2-2
v_call: TRBV5-1

cdr3_aa: ASSLGGRDRETQY
cdr3_length: 13
clone_size: NA
j_call: TRBJ2-5
v_call: TRBV27

cdr3_aa: ASSRPGTENYGYT
cdr3_length: 13
clone_size: NA
j_call: TRBJ1-2
v_call: TRBV4-1

cdr3_aa: ASRLTGDGAYEQY
cdr3_length: 13
clone_size: NA
j_call: TRBJ2-7
v_call: TRBV7-2

cdr3_aa: ASSLAGGLGNTIY
cdr3_length: 13
clone_size: NA
j_call: TRBJ1-3
v_call: TRBV7-2

cdr3_aa: ASRNRRGSNQPQH
cdr3_length: 13
clone_size: few
j_call: TRBJ1-5
v_call: TRBV21-1

cdr3_aa: ASSYGRGGATYEQY
cdr3_length: 14
clone_size: NA
j_call: TRBJ2-7
v_call: TRBV6-5

cdr3_aa: ASSLAEEYSYEQY
cdr3_length: 13
clone_size: NA
j_call: TRBJ2-7
v_call: TRBV7-9

cdr3_aa: ASSLDGRQPTGETQY
cdr3_length: 15
clone_size: NA
j_call: TRBJ2-5
v_call: TRBV7-6

cdr3_aa: ASSEQRAGELF
cdr3_length: 11
clone_size: NA
j_call: TRBJ2-2
v_call: TRBV2

cdr3_aa: ASSLADRDFIAF
cdr3_length: 12
clone_size: NA
j_call: TRBJ1-1
v_call: TRBV5-4

cdr3_aa: AWSPDTYSGNTIY
cdr3_length: 13
clone_size: NA
j_call: TRBJ1-3
v_call: TRBV30

cdr3_aa: ATSRMTGMGNSPLH
cdr3_length: 14
clone_size: NA
j_call: TRBJ1-6
v_call: TRBV15

cdr3_aa: ASSVAGQGSGANVLT
cdr3_length: 15
clone_size: NA
j_call: TRBJ2-6
v_call: TRBV9

cdr3_aa: ASSDPGQRDTEAF
cdr3_length: 13
clone_size: NA
j_call: TRBJ1-1
v_call: TRBV10-2

cdr3_aa: ASSPRGGGGDTQY
cdr3_length: 13
clone_size: NA
j_call: TRBJ2-3
v_call: TRBV7-2